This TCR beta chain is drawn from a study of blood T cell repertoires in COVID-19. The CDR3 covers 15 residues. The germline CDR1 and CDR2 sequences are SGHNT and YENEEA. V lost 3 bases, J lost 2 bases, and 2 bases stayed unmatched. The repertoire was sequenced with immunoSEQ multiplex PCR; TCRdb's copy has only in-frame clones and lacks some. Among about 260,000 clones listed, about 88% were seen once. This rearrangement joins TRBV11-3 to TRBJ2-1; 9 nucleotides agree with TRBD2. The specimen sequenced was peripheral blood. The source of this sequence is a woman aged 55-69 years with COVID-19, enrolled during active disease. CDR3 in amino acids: CASSFRLAAYNEQFF. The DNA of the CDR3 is TGTGCCAGCAGCTTTAGACTAGCGGCCTACAATGAGCAGTTCTTC.